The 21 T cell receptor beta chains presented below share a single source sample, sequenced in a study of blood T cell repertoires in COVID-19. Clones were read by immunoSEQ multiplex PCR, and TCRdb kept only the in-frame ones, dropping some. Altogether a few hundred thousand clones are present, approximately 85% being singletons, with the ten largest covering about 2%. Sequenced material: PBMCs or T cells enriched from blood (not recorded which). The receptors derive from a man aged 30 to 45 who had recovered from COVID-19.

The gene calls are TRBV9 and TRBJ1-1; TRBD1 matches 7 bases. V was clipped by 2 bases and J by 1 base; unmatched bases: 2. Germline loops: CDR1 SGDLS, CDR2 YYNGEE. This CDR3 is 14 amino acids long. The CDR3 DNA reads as TGTGCCAGCAGCGTCACAGGGGCGAACACTGAAGCTTTCTTT. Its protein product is CASSVTGANTEAFF.

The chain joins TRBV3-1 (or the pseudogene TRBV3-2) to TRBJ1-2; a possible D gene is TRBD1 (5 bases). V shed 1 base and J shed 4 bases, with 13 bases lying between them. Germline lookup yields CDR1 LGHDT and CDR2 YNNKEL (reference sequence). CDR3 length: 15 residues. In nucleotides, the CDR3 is TGTGCCAGCAGCCAAGTTGGCAGACAGTCCTATGGCTACACCTTC. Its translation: CASSQVGRQSYGYTF.

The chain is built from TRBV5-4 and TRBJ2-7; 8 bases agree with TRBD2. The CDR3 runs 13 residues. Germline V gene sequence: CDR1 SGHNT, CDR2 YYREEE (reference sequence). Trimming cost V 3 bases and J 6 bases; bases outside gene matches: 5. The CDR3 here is CASSSIAGGEQYF. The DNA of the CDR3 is TGTGCCAGCAGCTCTATCGCGGGGGGCGAGCAGTACTTC.

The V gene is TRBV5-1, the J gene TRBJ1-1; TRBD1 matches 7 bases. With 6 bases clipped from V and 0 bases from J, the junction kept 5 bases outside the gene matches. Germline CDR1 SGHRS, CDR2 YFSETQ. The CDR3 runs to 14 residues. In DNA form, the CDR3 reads TGCGCCAGCACGACAGGGTCCATGAACACTGAAGCTTTCTTT. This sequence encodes CASTTGSMNTEAFF.

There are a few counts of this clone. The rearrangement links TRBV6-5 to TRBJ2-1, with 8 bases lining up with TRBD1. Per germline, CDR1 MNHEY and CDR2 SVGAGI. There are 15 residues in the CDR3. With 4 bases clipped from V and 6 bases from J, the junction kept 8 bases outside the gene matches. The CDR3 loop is CASSLSGTGFNEQFF. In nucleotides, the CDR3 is TGTGCCAGCAGTTTATCCGGGACAGGCTTCAATGAGCAGTTCTTC.

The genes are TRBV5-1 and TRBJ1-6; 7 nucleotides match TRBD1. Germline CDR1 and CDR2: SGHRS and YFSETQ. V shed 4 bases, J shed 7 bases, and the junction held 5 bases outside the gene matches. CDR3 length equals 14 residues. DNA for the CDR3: TGCGCCAGCAGCCCCCAGACAGGGAATTCACCCCTCCACTTT. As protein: CASSPQTGNSPLHF.

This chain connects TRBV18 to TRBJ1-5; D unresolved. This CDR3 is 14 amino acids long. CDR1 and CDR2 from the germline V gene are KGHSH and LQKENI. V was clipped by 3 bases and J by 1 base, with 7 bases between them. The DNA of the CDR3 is TGTGCCAGCTCACCGAGCTTAAGCAATCAGCCCCAGCATTTT. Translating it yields CASSPSLSNQPQHF.

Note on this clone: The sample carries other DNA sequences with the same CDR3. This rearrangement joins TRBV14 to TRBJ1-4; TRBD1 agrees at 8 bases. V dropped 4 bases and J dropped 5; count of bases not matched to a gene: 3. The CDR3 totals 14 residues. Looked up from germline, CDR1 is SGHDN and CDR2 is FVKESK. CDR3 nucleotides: TGTGCCAGCAGCCCGAGGACAGGGAATGAAAAACTGTTTTTT. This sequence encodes CASSPRTGNEKLFF.

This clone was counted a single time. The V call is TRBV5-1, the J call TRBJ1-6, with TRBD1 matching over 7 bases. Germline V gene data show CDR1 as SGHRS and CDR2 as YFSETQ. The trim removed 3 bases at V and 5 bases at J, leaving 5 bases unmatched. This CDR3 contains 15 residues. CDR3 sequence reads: CASSSQGVNNSPLHF. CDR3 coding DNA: TGCGCCAGCAGCTCTCAGGGGGTAAATAATTCACCCCTCCACTTT.

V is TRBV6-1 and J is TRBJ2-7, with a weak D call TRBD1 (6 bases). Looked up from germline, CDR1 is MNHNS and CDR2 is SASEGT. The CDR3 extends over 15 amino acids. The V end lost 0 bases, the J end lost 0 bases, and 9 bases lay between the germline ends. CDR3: CASSEAGAYSYEQYF. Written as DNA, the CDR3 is TGTGCCAGCAGTGAAGCGGGGGCCTACTCCTACGAGCAGTACTTC.

In nucleotides, the CDR3 is TGTGCCAGCAGTGAACATGGAGGGAGAAGCTCTGGAAACACCATATATTTT. Translating gives CASSEHGGRSSGNTIYF. The gene calls are TRBV25-1 and TRBJ1-3; D gene uncertain. The length of the CDR3 is 17 residues. V dropped 2 bases and J dropped 0 bases, with 14 bases sitting between them. In germline, CDR1 is MGHDK, CDR2 SYGVNS. Complete variable domain (other parts from reference TRBV25-1 and TRBJ1-3): EADIYQTPRYLVIGTGKKITLECSQTMGHDKMYWYQQDPGMELHLIHYSYGVNSTEKGDLSSESTVSRIRTEHFPLTLESARPSHTSQYLCASSEHGGRSSGNTIYFGEGSWLTVV.

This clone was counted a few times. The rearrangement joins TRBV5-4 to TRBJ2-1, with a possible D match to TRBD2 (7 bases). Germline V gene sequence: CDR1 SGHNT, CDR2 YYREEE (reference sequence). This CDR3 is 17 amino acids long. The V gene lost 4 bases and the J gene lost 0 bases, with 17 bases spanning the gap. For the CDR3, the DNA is TGTGCCAGCAGCCGGGGGCTAGCGGCAAGCTCCTACAATGAGCAGTTCTTC. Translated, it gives CASSRGLAASSYNEQFF.

CDR3 in DNA: TGTGCCAGCAGCTCACCCCGGACAGGGGGCAGCTATGGCTACACCTTC. This translates into CASSSPRTGGSYGYTF. This rearrangement joins TRBV7-9 to TRBJ1-2; 11 positions match TRBD1. The V gene's germline CDR1 is SEHNR and CDR2 FQNEAQ (reference sequence). After removal of 4 bases from V and 4 bases from J, the junction contained 8 bases not matched to a gene. This CDR3 has 16 residues.

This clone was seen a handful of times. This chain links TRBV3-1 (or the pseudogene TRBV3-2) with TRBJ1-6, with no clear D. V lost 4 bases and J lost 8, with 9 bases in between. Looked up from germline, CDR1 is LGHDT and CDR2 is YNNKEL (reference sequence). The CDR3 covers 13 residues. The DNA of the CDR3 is TGTGCCAGCAGCCCCGCCCGGGATTCACCCCTCCACTTT. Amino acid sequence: CASSPARDSPLHF.

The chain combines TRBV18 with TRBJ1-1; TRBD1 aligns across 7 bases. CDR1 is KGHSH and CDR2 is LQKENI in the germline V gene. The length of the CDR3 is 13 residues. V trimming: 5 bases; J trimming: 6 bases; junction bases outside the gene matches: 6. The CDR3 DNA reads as TGTGCCAGCTCATCATACAGGGGCCCTGAAGCTTTCTTT. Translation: CASSSYRGPEAFF. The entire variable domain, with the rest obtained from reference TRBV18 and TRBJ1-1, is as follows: NAGVMQNPRHLVRRRGQEARLRCSPMKGHSHVYWYRQLPEEGLKFMVYLQKENIIDESGMPKERFSAEFPKEGPSILRIQQVVRGDSAAYFCASSSYRGPEAFFGQGTRLTVV.

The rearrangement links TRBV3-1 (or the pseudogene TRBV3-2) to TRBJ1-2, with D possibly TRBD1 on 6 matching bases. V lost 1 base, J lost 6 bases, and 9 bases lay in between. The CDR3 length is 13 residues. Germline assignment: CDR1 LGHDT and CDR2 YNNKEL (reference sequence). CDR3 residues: CASSQATGNGYTF. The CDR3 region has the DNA TGTGCCAGCAGCCAAGCCACAGGGAATGGCTACACCTTC.

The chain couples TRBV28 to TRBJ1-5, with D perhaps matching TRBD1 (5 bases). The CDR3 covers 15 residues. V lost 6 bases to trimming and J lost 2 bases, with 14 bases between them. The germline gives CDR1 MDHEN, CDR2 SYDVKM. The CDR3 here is CASRVGGSGNQPQHF. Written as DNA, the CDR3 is TGTGCCAGCAGGGTCGGGGGGTCCGGCAATCAGCCCCAGCATTTT.

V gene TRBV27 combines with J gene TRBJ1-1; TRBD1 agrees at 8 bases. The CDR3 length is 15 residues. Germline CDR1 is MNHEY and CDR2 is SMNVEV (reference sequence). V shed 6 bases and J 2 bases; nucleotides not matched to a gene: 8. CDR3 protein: CASRSPGQANTEAFF. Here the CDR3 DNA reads TGTGCCAGCAGATCCCCGGGACAGGCTAACACTGAAGCTTTCTTT.

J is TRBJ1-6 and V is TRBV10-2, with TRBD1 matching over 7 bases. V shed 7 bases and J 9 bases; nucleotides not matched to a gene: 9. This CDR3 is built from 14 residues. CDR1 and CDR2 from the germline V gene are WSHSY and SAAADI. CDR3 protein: CASTLGQNFSPLHF. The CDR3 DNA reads TGCGCCAGCACCCTGGGACAGAACTTTTCACCCCTCCACTTT.

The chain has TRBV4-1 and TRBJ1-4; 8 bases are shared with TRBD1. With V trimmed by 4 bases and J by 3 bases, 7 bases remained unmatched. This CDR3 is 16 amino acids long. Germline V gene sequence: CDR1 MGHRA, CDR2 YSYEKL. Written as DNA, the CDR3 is TGCGCCAGCAGCCCGGGACAGGCGGCGGCTAATGAAAAACTGTTTTTT. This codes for CASSPGQAAANEKLFF.

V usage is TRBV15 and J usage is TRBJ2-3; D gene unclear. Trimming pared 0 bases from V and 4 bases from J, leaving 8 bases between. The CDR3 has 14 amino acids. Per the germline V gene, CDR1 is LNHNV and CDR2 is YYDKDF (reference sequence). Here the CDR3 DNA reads TGTGCCACCAGCAGAGATAGAACAGCAGATACGCAGTATTTT. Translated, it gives CATSRDRTADTQYF.